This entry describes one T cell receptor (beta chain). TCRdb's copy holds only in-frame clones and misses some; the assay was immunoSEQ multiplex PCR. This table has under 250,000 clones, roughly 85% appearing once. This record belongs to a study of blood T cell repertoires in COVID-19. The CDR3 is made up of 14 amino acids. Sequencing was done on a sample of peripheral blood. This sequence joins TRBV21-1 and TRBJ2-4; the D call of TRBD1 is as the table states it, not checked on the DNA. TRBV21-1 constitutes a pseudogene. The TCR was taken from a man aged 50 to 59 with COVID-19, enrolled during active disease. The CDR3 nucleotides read TGTGCCAGCAGCAAGTCAGGGGCCAAAAACATTCAGTACTTC. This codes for CASSKSGAKNIQYF.